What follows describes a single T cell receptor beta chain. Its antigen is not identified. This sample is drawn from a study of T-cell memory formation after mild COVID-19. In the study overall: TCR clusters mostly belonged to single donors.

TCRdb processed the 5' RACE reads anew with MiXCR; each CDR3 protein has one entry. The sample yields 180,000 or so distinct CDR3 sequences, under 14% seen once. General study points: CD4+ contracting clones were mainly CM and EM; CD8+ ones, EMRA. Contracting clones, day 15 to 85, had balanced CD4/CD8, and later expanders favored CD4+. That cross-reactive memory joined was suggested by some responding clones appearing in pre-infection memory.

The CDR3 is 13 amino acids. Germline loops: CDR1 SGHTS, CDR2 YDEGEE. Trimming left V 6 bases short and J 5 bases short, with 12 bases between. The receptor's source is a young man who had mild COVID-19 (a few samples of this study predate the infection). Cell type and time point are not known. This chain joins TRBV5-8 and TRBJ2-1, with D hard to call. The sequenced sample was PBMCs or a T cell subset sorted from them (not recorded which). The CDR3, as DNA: TGTGCCAGCACCAATTCCAGGAACAATGAGCAGTTCTTC. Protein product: CASTNSRNNEQFF.